Described below is a single T cell receptor beta chain sequence and its context. The antigen is unknown. Sample-barcoded 5' priming and a J-beta primer mix drove a second PCR of roughly 6 to 12 cycles. Each cDNA molecule, via a template-switch adaptor with 12 random nucleotides, was tagged. TCRdb re-derived calls from the 5' RACE reads in MiXCR, one entry per CDR3 protein. The table records hundreds of thousands of distinct CDR3 sequences, 55% to 75% of them present only once. The V gene lost 4 bases and the J gene lost 2 bases, with 14 bases spanning the gap. Germline V gene data show CDR1 as LGHDT and CDR2 as YNNKEL (reference sequence). The CDR3 consists of 15 residues. This specimen belongs to a study of blood T cells in healthy people across ages. Study-level findings and limits: PBMCs went unsorted, and a conclusive naive versus antigen-experienced comparison was therefore prevented. Per-million-T-cell TCR beta diversity fell roughly linearly with age. Both higher diversity and more naive CD4+ cells marked long-lived donors when set against aged donors.

The chain recombines TRBV3-1 with TRBJ1-2; no clear D. The sequenced sample was blood. This TCR came from a young man in good health. The CDR3: CASSPAEARNYGYTF. The CDR3 DNA reads as TGTGCCAGCAGCCCCGCTGAGGCCAGGAACTATGGCTACACCTTC.